The 26 T cell receptor beta chains reported below all come from one sample, sequenced in a study of cytomegalovirus exposure and HLA in healthy donors. The PCR made use of 60 Vbeta and 13 Jbeta primers. Using immunoSEQ multiplex PCR, the repertoire was profiled, and TCRdb retains in-frame clones only, with some absent. The sample records roughly 190,000 clones, 87% being singletons. The sequencing sample was made of PBMCs. The source is a man aged 25-40 years in good health and CMV-seronegative.

The gene calls are TRBV2 and TRBJ2-7; the match to TRBD2 covers 7 bases. V shed 1 base and J 3 bases; nucleotides not matched to a gene: 6. Germline values: CDR1 SNHLY, CDR2 FYNNEI. This CDR3 spans 15 amino acids. The CDR3 reads CASSEGRGDFYEQYF. The CDR3, as DNA: TGTGCCAGCAGTGAAGGCCGGGGGGATTTCTACGAGCAGTACTTC.

V usage is TRBV10-3 and J usage is TRBJ2-7, with D possibly TRBD1 on 5 matching bases. Looked up from germline, CDR1 is ENHRY and CDR2 is SYGVKD. There are 14 residues in the CDR3. Trimming pared 2 bases from V and 0 bases from J, leaving 8 bases between. The CDR3 protein is CAISEPGISYEQYF. The CDR3 region has the DNA TGTGCCATCAGTGAGCCAGGGATCTCCTACGAGCAGTACTTC.

The rearrangement uses TRBV7-9 and TRBJ2-7; possible D gene TRBD2, 7 bases. Trimming removed 1 base at V and 0 bases at J, with 16 bases between. The CDR3 loop spans 17 amino acids. Germline loops: CDR1 SEHNR, CDR2 FQNEAQ (reference sequence). The CDR3 DNA follows: TGTGCCAGCAGCTTAGGGTTGGGGGGGCAGAGCTCCTACGAGCAGTACTTC. Translating gives CASSLGLGGQSSYEQYF.

The chain employs TRBV5-6 and TRBJ1-2; D is possibly TRBD1 (6 bases). The CDR3 is 15 amino acids. Germline V gives CDR1 SGHDT, CDR2 YYEEEE. The V gene lost 4 bases and the J gene lost 8 bases, with 21 bases spanning the gap. CDR3 amino acids: CASSQGQPTLWGYTF. The CDR3 coding sequence is TGTGCCAGCAGCCAAGGACAGCCAACACTATGGGGCTACACCTTC. Full variable domain (outside the CDR3, taken from reference TRBV5-6 and TRBJ1-2): DAGVTQSPTHLIKTRGQQVTLRCSPKSGHDTVSWYQQALGQGPQFIFQYYEEEERQRGNFPDRFSGHQFPNYSSELNVNALLLGDSALYLCASSQGQPTLWGYTFGSGTRLTVV.

The rearrangement links TRBV5-1 to TRBJ1-1; TRBD1 matches at 7 bases. This CDR3 has 14 amino acids. J was trimmed by 5 bases and V by 4 bases; bases with no gene match: 8. Germline V gene data show CDR1 as SGHRS and CDR2 as YFSETQ. The CDR3 loop is CASSLETGRTEAFF. In nucleotides, the CDR3 is TGCGCCAGCAGCCTGGAGACAGGGAGGACTGAAGCTTTCTTT. Complete variable domain (other parts from reference TRBV5-1 and TRBJ1-1): KAGVTQTPRYLIKTRGQQVTLSCSPISGHRSVSWYQQTPGQGLQFLFEYFSETQRNKGNFPGRFSGRQFSNSRSEMNVSTLELGDSALYLCASSLETGRTEAFFGQGTRLTVV.

The chain couples TRBV10-3 to TRBJ1-5; perhaps TRBD1 as D (5 bases). The CDR3 has 13 residues. The germline gives CDR1 ENHRY, CDR2 SYGVKD. V gave up 5 bases and J gave up 3 bases, with 8 bases separating them. The DNA of the CDR3 is TGTGCCATCAGTACGGGGGTCAATCAGCCCCAGCATTTT. Translation gives CAISTGVNQPQHF.

This chain links TRBV7-9 with TRBJ1-2; a possible D gene is TRBD1 (5 bases). V gave up 1 base and J gave up 4 bases, with 7 bases separating them. The CDR3 is 13 amino acids. CDR1 SEHNR and CDR2 FQNEAQ come from the germline V gene (reference sequence). The CDR3 sequence is CASSLGGVYGYTF. DNA of the CDR3: TGTGCCAGCAGCTTAGGGGGCGTCTATGGCTACACCTTC.

In the case of this clone: One junction end does not reproduce the germline sequence, and a read error may be involved. This sequence joins TRBV28 and TRBJ1-5, with 7 bases lining up with TRBD1. This CDR3 comprises 16 residues. Germline CDR1 reads MDHEN; CDR2 reads SYDVKM. CDR3 sequence (DNA): TGTGTCAGCAGTTCACCCCAGGGGGTAAGCAATCAGCCCCAGCATTTT. Its protein is CVSSSPQGVSNQPQHF. Filled out from reference TRBV28 and TRBJ1-5, the complete variable domain reads DVKVTQSSRYLVKRTGEKVFLECVQDMDHENMFWYRQDPGLGLRLIYFSYDVKMKEKGDIPEGYSVSREKKERFSLILESASTNQTSMYLCVSSSPQGVSNQPQHFGDGTRLSIL.

The chain couples TRBV19 to TRBJ1-6, with 7 bases that match TRBD1. Germline CDR1 is LNHDA and CDR2 is SQIVND (reference sequence). The length of the CDR3 is 14 residues. V shed 4 bases and J 7 bases; nucleotides not matched to a gene: 4. DNA of the CDR3: TGTGCCAGTAGTACAGGGGACAGAAATTCACCCCTCCACTTT. Protein: CASSTGDRNSPLHF.

The CDR3 protein is CATGEHQETQYF. The CDR3, as DNA: TGTGCCACCGGGGAACACCAAGAGACCCAGTACTTC. This rearrangement joins TRBV10-3 to TRBJ2-5, with D maybe TRBD2 (5 bases). The germline CDR1 and CDR2 sequences are ENHRY and SYGVKD. The CDR3 consists of 12 residues. With 10 bases removed from V and 0 bases from J, the gap between germline ends came to 9 bases.

V is TRBV27 and J is TRBJ2-2, with 10 bases fitting TRBD2. The germline CDR1 and CDR2 sequences are MNHEY and SMNVEV (reference sequence). V trimming: 3 bases; J trimming: 6 bases; junction bases outside the gene matches: 4. CDR3 length: 15 residues. The CDR3 nucleotides are TGTGCCAGCAGTTTCCAGCGGGGGGGGGCCGGGGAGCTGTTTTTT. Its translation is CASSFQRGGAGELFF.

The CDR3 spells CAWSVQTGGRSGYTF. The CDR3 DNA reads as TGTGCCTGGAGTGTACAGACAGGGGGCCGGTCTGGCTACACCTTC. The chain combines TRBV30 with TRBJ1-2; 10 bases are a match to TRBD1. Germline assignment: CDR1 GTSNPN and CDR2 SVGIG (reference sequence). V lost 0 bases to trimming and J lost 7 bases; unmatched junction nucleotides: 8. The length of the CDR3 is 15 residues.

V and J are TRBV7-6 and TRBJ1-6; TRBD1 agrees at 7 bases. Germline V CDR1 and CDR2: SGHVS, FNYEAQ. The ends lost 5 bases at V and 7 bases at J; junction bases unmatched: 5. The CDR3 sequence is 14 residues long. CDR3 coding DNA: TGTGCCAGCAGCCCCCGGGACAGCAATTCACCCCTCCACTTT. This codes for CASSPRDSNSPLHF.

The chain couples TRBV6-1 to TRBJ2-7; 9 bases are a match to TRBD1. The CDR3 is made up of 15 amino acids. After removal of 2 bases from V and 3 bases from J, the junction contained 5 bases not matched to a gene. CDR1 and CDR2 (germline): MNHNS, SASEGT. CDR3 loop: CASSERGDRDYEQYF. DNA of the CDR3: TGTGCCAGCAGTGAACGGGGGGACAGGGACTACGAGCAGTACTTC.

The J gene is TRBJ1-5, the V gene TRBV7-2; D call uncertain. The V end was cut by 1 base, the J end by 0 bases, with 13 bases between. CDR3 length equals 17 residues. Germline loops: CDR1 SGHTA, CDR2 FQGNSA. This chain's CDR3 is CASSLVASRDSNQPQHF. CDR3 nucleotides: TGTGCCAGCAGCTTAGTTGCCAGCCGGGATAGCAATCAGCCCCAGCATTTT.

The chain links TRBV5-5 to TRBJ2-7; D gene ambiguous. The CDR3 has 11 amino acids. Germline-derived CDR1 and CDR2 are SGHKS and YYEKEE (reference sequence). Trimming removed 3 bases from V and 1 base from J, with 2 bases in between. CDR3 in DNA: TGTGCCAGCAGCTCTTCCTACGAGCAGTACTTC. Encoded protein: CASSSSYEQYF.

Here the CDR3 reads CASSLSRDRDFDGYTF. CDR3 DNA sequence: TGTGCCAGCAGCTTAAGCCGGGACAGGGACTTCGATGGCTACACCTTC. This chain joins TRBV7-9 and TRBJ1-2; 9 bases are a match to TRBD1. The CDR3 consists of 16 residues. From germline, CDR1 is SEHNR and CDR2 FQNEAQ (reference sequence). Germline trimming cut 2 bases from V and 6 bases from J; bases unmatched to any gene: 10.

The J gene is TRBJ1-4, the V gene TRBV5-1, with 7 bases that match TRBD1. This CDR3 comprises 14 residues. Germline CDR1 and CDR2: SGHRS and YFSETQ. The J segment lost 8 bases and the V segment lost 0 bases, leaving 4 bases of the junction unmatched. The chain's CDR3 is CASSLGTGREKLFF. Written as DNA, the CDR3 is TGCGCCAGCAGCTTGGGGACAGGCCGGGAAAAACTGTTTTTT.

V usage is TRBV6-5 and J usage is TRBJ2-1; 8 bases align to TRBD1. The CDR3 loop spans 13 amino acids. CDR1 and CDR2 (germline): MNHEY, SVGAGI. V was clipped by 6 bases and J by 9 bases; unmatched bases: 7. The CDR3 sequence: CASRDRGSGEQFF. In DNA form, the CDR3 reads TGTGCCAGCAGAGACAGGGGTAGCGGTGAGCAGTTCTTC.

V is TRBV28 and J is TRBJ1-2, with D tentatively TRBD1 (6 bases). V shed 6 bases and J shed 2 bases, with 16 bases lying between them. The CDR3 is made up of 15 amino acids. CDR1 is MDHEN and CDR2 is SYDVKM in the germline V gene. CDR3 bases: TGTGCCAGCAGCACAGGTAGGGGGTCGAACTATGGCTACACCTTC. It is translated as CASSTGRGSNYGYTF.

The genes are TRBV7-2 and TRBJ1-1; TRBD1 is a possible D gene (6 bases). Germline V CDR1 and CDR2: SGHTA, FQGNSA. The CDR3 length is 13 residues. Trimming cost V 5 bases and J 9 bases, with 16 bases left between them. CDR3 loop: CASSVGGPQKAFF. The DNA for the CDR3 is TGTGCCAGCAGCGTAGGGGGGCCTCAGAAAGCTTTCTTT.

V usage is TRBV4-1 and J usage is TRBJ2-7; 9 nucleotides line up with TRBD2. With 0 bases clipped from V and 2 bases from J, the junction kept 8 bases outside the gene matches. CDR1 and CDR2 (germline): MGHRA, YSYEKL. The CDR3 extends over 17 amino acids. The CDR3 sequence is CASSQDQESGGTYEQYF. In nucleotides, the CDR3 is TGCGCCAGCAGCCAAGATCAAGAGAGCGGGGGGACCTACGAGCAGTACTTC.

The CDR3 spells CASSRGGRNTGELFF. CDR3 DNA sequence: TGTGCCAGCAGCCGAGGGGGCCGGAACACCGGGGAGCTGTTTTTT. The chain links TRBV4-2 to TRBJ2-2, with 7 bases identical to TRBD1. Germline loops: CDR1 LGHNA, CDR2 YNFKEQ. The CDR3 has 15 amino acids. J was trimmed by 1 base and V by 4 bases; bases with no gene match: 3.

The CDR3 DNA reads as TGTGCCAGCAGTGACTTGTCGGGGGGGGGCAATGAGCAGTTCTTC. Translating it yields CASSDLSGGGNEQFF. The rearrangement links TRBV6-4 to TRBJ2-1; 8 bases agree with TRBD2. Per germline, CDR1 MRHNA and CDR2 SNTAGT. The V segment lost 1 base and the J segment 6 bases; nucleotides outside the gene matches: 5. The CDR3 has 15 amino acids.

This chain links TRBV5-1 with TRBJ2-3; 9 positions agree with TRBD1. Germline V gives CDR1 SGHRS, CDR2 YFSETQ. The CDR3 has 16 amino acids. V was pared by 1 base and J by 1 base, with 4 bases of the junction left unmatched. The CDR3 reads CASSLTGQGRTDTQYF. CDR3 bases: TGCGCCAGCAGCTTGACGGGACAGGGACGCACAGATACGCAGTATTTT.

The chain joins TRBV11-3 to TRBJ2-5, with 7 bases lining up with TRBD2. The end of the DNA aligns better with TRBJ2-7, so the J call may be wrong. Germline lookup yields CDR1 SGHNT and CDR2 YENEEA. The CDR3 loop spans 14 amino acids. CDR3 region: CASSLGGSSTEQYF. The CDR3 nucleotides are TGTGCCAGCAGCTTAGGCGGGAGTTCAACCGAGCAGTACTTC.